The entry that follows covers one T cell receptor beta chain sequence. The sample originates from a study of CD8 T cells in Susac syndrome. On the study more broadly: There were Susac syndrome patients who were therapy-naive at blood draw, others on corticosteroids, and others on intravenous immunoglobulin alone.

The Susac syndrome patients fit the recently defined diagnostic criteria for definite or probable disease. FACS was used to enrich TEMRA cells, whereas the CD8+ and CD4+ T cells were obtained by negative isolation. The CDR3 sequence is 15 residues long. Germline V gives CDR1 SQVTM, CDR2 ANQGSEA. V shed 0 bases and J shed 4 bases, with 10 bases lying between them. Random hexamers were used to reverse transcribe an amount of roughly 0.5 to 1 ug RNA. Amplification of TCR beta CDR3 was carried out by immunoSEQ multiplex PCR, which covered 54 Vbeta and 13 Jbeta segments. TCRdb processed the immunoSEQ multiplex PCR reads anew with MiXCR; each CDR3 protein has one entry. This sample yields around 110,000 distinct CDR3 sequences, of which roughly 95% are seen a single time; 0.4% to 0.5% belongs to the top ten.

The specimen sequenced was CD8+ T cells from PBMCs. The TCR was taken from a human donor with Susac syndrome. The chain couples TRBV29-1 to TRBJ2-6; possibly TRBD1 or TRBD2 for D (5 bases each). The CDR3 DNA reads TGCAGCGTTGAAGATTGGGGGTCCGGGGCCAACGTCCTGACTTTC. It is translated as CSVEDWGSGANVLTF.